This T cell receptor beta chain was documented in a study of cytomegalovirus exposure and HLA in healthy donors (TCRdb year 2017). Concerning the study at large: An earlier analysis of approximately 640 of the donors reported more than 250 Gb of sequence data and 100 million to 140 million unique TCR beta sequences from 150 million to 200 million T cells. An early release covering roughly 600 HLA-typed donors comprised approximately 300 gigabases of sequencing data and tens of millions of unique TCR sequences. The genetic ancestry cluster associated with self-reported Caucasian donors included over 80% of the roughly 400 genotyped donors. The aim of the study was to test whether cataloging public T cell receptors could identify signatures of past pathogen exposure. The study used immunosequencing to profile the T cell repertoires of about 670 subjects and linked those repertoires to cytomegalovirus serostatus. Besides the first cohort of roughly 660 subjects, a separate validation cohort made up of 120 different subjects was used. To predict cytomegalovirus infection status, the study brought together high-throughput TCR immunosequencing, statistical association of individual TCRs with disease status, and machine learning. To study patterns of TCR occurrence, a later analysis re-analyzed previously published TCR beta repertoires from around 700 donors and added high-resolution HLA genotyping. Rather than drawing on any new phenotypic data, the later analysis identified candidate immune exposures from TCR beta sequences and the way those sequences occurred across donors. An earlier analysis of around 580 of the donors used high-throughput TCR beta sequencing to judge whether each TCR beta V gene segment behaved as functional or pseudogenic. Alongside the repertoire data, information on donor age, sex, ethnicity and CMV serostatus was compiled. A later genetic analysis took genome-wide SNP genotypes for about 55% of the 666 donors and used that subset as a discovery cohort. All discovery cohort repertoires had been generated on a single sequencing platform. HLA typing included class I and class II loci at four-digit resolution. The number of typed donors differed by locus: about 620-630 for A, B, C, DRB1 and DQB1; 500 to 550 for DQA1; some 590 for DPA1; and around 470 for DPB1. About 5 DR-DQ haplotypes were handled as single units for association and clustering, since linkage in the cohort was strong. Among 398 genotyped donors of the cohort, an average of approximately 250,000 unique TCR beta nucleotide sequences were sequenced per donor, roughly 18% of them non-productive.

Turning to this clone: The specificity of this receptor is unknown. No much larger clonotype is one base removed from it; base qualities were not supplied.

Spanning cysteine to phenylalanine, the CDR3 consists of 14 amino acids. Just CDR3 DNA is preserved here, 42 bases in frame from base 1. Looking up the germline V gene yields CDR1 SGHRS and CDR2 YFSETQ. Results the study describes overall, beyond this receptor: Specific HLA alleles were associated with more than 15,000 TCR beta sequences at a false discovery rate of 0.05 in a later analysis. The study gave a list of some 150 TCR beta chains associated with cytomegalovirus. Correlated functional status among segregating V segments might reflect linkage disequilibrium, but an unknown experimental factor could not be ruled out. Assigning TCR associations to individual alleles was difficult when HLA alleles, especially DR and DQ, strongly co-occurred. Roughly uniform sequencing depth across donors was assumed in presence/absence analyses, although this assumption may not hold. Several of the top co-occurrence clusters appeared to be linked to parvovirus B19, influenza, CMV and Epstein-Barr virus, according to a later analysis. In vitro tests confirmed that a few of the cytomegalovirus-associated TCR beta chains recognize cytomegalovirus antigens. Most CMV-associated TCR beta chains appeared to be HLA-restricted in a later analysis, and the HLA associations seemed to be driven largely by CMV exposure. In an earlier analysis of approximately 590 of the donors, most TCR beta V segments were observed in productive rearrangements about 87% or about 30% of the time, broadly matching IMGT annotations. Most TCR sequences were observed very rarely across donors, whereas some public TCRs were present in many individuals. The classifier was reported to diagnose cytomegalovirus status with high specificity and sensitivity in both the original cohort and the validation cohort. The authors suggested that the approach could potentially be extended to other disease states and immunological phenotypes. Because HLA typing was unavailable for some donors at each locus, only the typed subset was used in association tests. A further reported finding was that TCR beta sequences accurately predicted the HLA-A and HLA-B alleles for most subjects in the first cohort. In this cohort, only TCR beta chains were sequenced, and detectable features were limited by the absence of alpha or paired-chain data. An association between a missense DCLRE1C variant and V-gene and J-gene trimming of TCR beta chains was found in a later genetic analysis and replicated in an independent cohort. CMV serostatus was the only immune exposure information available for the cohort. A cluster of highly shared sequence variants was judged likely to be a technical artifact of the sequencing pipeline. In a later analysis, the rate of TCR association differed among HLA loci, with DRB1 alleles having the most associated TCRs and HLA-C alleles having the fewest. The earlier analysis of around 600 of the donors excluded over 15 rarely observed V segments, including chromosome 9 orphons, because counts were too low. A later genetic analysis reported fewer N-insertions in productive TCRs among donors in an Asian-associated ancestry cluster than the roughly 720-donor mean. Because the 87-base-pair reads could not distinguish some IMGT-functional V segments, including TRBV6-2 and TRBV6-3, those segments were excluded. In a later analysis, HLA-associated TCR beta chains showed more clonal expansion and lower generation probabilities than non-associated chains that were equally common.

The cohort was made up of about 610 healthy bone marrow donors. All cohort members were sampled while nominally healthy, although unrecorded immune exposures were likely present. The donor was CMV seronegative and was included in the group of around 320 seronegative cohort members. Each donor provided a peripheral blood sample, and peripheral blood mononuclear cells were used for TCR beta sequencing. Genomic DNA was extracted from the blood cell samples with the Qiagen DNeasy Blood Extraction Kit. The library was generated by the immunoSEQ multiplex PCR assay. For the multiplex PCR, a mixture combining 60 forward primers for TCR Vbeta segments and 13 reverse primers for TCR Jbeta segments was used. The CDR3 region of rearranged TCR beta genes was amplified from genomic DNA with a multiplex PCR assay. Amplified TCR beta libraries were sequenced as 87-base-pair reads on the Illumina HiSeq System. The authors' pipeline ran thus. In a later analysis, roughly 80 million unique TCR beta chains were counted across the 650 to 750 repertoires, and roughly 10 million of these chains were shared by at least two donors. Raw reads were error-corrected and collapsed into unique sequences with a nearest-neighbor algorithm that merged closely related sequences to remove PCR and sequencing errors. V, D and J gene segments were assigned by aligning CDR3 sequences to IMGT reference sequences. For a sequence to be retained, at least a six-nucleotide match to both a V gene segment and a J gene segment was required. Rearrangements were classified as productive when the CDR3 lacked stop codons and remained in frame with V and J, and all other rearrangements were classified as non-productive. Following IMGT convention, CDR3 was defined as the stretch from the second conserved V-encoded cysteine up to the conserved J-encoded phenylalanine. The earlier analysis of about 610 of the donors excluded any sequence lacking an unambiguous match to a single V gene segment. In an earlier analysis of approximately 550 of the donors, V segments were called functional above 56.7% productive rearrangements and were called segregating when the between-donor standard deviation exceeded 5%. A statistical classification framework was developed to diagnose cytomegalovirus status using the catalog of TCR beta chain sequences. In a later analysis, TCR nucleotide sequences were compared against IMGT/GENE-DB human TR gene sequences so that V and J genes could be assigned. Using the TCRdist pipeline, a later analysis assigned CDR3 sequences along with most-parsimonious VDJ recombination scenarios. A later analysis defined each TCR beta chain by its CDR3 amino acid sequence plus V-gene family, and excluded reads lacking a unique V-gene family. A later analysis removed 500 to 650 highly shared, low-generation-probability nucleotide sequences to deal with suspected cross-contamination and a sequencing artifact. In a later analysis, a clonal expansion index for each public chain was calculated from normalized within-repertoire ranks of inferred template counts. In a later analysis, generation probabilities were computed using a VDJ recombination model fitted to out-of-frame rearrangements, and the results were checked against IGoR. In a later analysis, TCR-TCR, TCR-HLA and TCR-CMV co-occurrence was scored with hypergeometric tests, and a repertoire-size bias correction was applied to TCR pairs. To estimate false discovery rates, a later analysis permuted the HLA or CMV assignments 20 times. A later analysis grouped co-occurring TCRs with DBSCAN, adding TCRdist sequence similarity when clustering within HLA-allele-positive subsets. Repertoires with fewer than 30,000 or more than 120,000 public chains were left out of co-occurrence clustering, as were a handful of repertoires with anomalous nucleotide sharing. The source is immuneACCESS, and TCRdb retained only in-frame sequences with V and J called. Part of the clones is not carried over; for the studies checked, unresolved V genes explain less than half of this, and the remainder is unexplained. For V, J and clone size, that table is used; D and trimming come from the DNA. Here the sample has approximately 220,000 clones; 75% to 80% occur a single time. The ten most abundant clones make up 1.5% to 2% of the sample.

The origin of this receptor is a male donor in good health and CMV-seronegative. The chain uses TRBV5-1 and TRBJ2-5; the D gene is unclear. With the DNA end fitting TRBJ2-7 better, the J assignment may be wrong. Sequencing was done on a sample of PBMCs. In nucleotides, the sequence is TGCGCCAGCAGCTTGGTGTCACCCCCCTACGAGCAGTACTTC. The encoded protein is CASSLVSPPYEQYF.